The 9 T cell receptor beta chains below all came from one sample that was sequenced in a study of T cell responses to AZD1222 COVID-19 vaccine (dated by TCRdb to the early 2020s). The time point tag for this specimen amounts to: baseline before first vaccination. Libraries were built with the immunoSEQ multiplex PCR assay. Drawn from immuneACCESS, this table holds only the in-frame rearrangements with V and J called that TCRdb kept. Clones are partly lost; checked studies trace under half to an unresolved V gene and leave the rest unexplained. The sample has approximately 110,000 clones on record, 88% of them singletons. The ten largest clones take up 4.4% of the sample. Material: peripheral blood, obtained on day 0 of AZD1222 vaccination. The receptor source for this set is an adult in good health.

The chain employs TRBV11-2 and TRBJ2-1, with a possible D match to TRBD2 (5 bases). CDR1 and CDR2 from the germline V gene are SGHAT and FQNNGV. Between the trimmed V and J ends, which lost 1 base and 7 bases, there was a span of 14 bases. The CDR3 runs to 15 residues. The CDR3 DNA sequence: TGTGCCAGCAGCTTAGGATCGAGCGGTTGGAATGAGCAGTTCTTC. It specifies CASSLGSSGWNEQFF.

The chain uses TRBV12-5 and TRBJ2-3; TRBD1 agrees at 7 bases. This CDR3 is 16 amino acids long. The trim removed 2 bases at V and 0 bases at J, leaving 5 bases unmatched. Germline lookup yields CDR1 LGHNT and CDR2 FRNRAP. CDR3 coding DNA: TGTGCTAGTGGTTTGTCGGGACAGCTTAGCACAGATACGCAGTATTTT. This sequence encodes CASGLSGQLSTDTQYF. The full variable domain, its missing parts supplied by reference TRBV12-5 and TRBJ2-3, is DARVTQTPRHKVTEMGQEVTMRCQPILGHNTVFWYRQTMMQGLELLAYFRNRAPLDDSGMPKDRFSAEMPDATLATLKIQPSEPRDSAVYFCASGLSGQLSTDTQYFGPGTRLTVL.

CDR3 bases: TGTGCCAGCAGTTACTCGATAGCGCAGGGTCGCTACACCTTC. Translating it yields CASSYSIAQGRYTF. The rearrangement joins TRBV6-6 to TRBJ1-2, with a weak D call TRBD1 (5 bases). CDR3 length: 14 amino acids. The ends were cut back, 0 bases at V and 9 bases at J, with 14 bases in the middle. CDR1 is MNHNY, CDR2 SVGAGI, per germline (reference sequence).

The CDR3 loop is CASTSRGTQPQHF. DNA for the CDR3: TGTGCCAGCACCTCCAGGGGGACTCAGCCCCAGCATTTT. This rearrangement joins TRBV2 to TRBJ1-5; 7 nucleotides align to TRBD1. In germline, CDR1 is SNHLY, CDR2 FYNNEI. CDR3 size: 13 residues. The trim removed 7 bases at V and 6 bases at J, leaving 6 bases unmatched.

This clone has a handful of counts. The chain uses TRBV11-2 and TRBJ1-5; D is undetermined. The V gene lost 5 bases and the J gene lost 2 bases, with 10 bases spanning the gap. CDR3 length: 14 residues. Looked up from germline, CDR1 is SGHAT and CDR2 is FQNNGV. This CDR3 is CASSPVGGNQPQHF. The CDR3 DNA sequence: TGTGCCAGCAGCCCAGTCGGCGGCAATCAGCCCCAGCATTTT.

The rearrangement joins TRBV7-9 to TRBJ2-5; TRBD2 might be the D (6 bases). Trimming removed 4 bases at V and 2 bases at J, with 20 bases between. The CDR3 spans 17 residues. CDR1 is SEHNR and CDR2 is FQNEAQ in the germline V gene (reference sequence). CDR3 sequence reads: CASSSPRFGGKQETQYF. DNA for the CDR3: TGTGCCAGCAGCTCCCCCCGGTTTGGGGGGAAACAAGAGACCCAGTACTTC.

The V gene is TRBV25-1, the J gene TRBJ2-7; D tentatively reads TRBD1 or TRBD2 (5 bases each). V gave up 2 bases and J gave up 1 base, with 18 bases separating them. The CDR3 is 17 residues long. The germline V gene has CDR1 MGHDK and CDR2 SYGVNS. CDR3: CASSEREGTESSYEQYF. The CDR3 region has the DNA TGTGCCAGCAGTGAAAGGGAAGGGACCGAGTCTTCCTACGAGCAGTACTTC.

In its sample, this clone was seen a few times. The CDR3: CASSRDPTASYEQYF. The CDR3 DNA reads as TGTGCCAGCAGCCGCGACCCTACGGCCTCCTACGAGCAGTACTTC. The V call is TRBV14, the J call TRBJ2-7; no definite D call. CDR1 and CDR2 from the germline V gene are SGHDN and FVKESK. V lost 4 bases to trimming and J lost 0 bases, with 13 bases between them. CDR3 size: 15 residues.

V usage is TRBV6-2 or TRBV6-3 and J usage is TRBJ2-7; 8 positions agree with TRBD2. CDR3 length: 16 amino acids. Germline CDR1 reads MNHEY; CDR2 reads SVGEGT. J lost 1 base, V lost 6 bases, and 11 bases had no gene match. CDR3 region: CASSLYGLAGSYEQYF. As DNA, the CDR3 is TGTGCCAGCAGCCTATACGGGCTAGCGGGTTCCTACGAGCAGTACTTC.